Listed below are T cell receptor beta chains from one sample, sequenced in a study of tumor-infiltrating lymphocytes in primary liver carcinoma. TCRdb fed the multiplex PCR reads into MiXCR, producing one record per CDR3 protein. The data hold approximately 110,000 distinct CDR3 sequences, with roughly 69% observed a single time. What was sequenced was liver tumor tissue from sampling region 1. These receptors all stem from a woman in her sixties with primary liver carcinoma and hepatitis B virus infection. Each CDR3 is given with its conserved first and last residue. Fields, in order: J gene, D gene, clone size, V gene, CDR3 protein, CDR3 DNA. D genes are given only for firm matches. Expanded clones are given a class, and other clones once, few, many or no size at all.

J gene: TRBJ2-2
D gene: TRBD1
clone size: -
V gene: TRBV2
CDR3 protein: CASITGAGGTGELFF
CDR3 DNA: TGTGCCAGCATTACCGGGGCAGGGGGCACCGGGGAGCTGTTTTTT

J gene: TRBJ1-2
D gene: -
clone size: many
V gene: TRBV29-1
CDR3 protein: CGGLGDSSGYTF
CDR3 DNA: TGTGGGGGTCTCGGGGATTCGTCTGGCTACACCTTC

J gene: TRBJ2-1
D gene: TRBD2
clone size: few
V gene: TRBV11-2
CDR3 protein: CTRSWTSGAEQFF
CDR3 DNA: TGTACCAGGAGCTGGACTAGCGGGGCTGAGCAGTTCTTC

J gene: TRBJ2-5
D gene: TRBD2
clone size: once
V gene: TRBV5-4
CDR3 protein: CGSSLTGRWETQYF
CDR3 DNA: TGTGGCAGCAGCTTGACCGGGAGGTGGGAGACCCAGTACTTC

J gene: TRBJ2-3
D gene: TRBD2
clone size: many
V gene: TRBV11-2
CDR3 protein: CASSPRTSVDTQYF
CDR3 DNA: TGTGCCAGCAGCCCCCGGACTAGCGTGGATACGCAGTATTTT

J gene: TRBJ2-7
D gene: TRBD1
clone size: many
V gene: TRBV6-1
CDR3 protein: CASSEFQGDTDEQYF
CDR3 DNA: TGTGCCAGCAGTGAATTTCAGGGGGACACCGACGAGCAGTACTTC

J gene: TRBJ1-2
D gene: TRBD1
clone size: -
V gene: TRBV11-1
CDR3 protein: CASTFGGTGYGYTF
CDR3 DNA: TGTGCCAGCACCTTTGGTGGGACAGGTTATGGCTACACCTTC

J gene: TRBJ2-2
D gene: -
clone size: once
V gene: TRBV29-1
CDR3 protein: CSVVCQNTGELLF
CDR3 DNA: TGCAGCGTTGTGTGCCAGAACACCGGGGAGCTGCTTTTT

J gene: TRBJ2-2
D gene: TRBD2
clone size: -
V gene: TRBV5-6
CDR3 protein: CASSLWLAGVTGELFF
CDR3 DNA: TGTGCCAGCAGCTTATGGCTAGCGGGAGTTACCGGGGAGCTGTTTTTT

J gene: TRBJ1-1
D gene: -
clone size: -
V gene: TRBV30
CDR3 protein: CAWRTDYSNTEAFF
CDR3 DNA: TGTGCCTGGAGGACCGATTACAGCAACACTGAAGCTTTCTTT

J gene: TRBJ1-1
D gene: -
clone size: -
V gene: TRBV5-1
CDR3 protein: CASSLSTGAVTEAFF
CDR3 DNA: TGCGCCAGCAGCTTGAGCACGGGGGCGGTCACTGAAGCTTTCTTT

J gene: TRBJ1-1
D gene: -
clone size: -
V gene: TRBV11-3
CDR3 protein: CASSLDPAETEVFF
CDR3 DNA: TGTGCCAGCAGCTTAGATCCGGCGGAGACTGAAGTTTTCTTT

J gene: TRBJ2-5
D gene: -
clone size: -
V gene: TRBV5-1
CDR3 protein: CANSWLGRRGETQYF
CDR3 DNA: TGCGCCAACAGCTGGTTAGGACGGAGAGGAGAGACCCAATACTTC

J gene: TRBJ2-2
D gene: TRBD2
clone size: few
V gene: TRBV5-1
CDR3 protein: CASSKRENTGELFF
CDR3 DNA: TGCGCCAGCAGCAAGCGGGAGAACACCGGGGAGCTGTTTTTT

J gene: TRBJ1-6
D gene: -
clone size: -
V gene: TRBV11-2
CDR3 protein: CASSPGIGELHF
CDR3 DNA: TGTGCCAGCAGCCCCGGGATAGGGGAACTCCACTTT

J gene: TRBJ1-5
D gene: -
clone size: -
V gene: TRBV12-3/TRBV12-4
CDR3 protein: CPSSFTGRSGAQHF
CDR3 DNA: TGTCCCAGTAGTTTTACAGGGAGATCAGGGGCCCAGCATTTT

J gene: TRBJ1-5
D gene: TRBD1
clone size: many
V gene: TRBV6-6
CDR3 protein: CASSYSPGGLNQPQHF
CDR3 DNA: TGTGCCAGCAGTTACTCTCCAGGGGGCCTCAATCAGCCCCAGCATTTT

J gene: TRBJ2-1
D gene: -
clone size: once
V gene: TRBV11-2
CDR3 protein: CVSSLEGGSNGEQFF
CDR3 DNA: TGTGTCAGCAGCTTAGAAGGAGGAAGTAACGGTGAGCAGTTCTTC

J gene: TRBJ1-1
D gene: TRBD1
clone size: -
V gene: TRBV11-1
CDR3 protein: CASSAGTGGGLGTEAVF
CDR3 DNA: TGTGCCAGTAGCGCCGGGACAGGGGGCGGGTTGGGCACTGAAGCTGTCTTT

J gene: TRBJ2-2
D gene: -
clone size: -
V gene: TRBV12-3/TRBV12-4
CDR3 protein: CASSFGTGVTNTGELFF
CDR3 DNA: TGTGCCAGCAGTTTCGGTACAGGAGTCACGAACACCGGGGAGCTGTTTTTT

J gene: TRBJ2-7
D gene: -
clone size: many
V gene: TRBV6-6
CDR3 protein: CASRGPGQQYF
CDR3 DNA: TGTGCCAGCAGGGGACCGGGGCAGCAGTACTTC

J gene: TRBJ1-5
D gene: -
clone size: few
V gene: TRBV28
CDR3 protein: CASRQGGPNQPQHF
CDR3 DNA: TGTGCCAGCAGACAGGGAGGGCCCAATCAGCCCCAGCATTTT

J gene: TRBJ1-2
D gene: TRBD1
clone size: -
V gene: TRBV6-1
CDR3 protein: CASSGGTAIYSYTF
CDR3 DNA: TGTGCCAGCAGTGGCGGGACAGCGATCTACAGCTACACCTTC

J gene: TRBJ2-2
D gene: TRBD2
clone size: -
V gene: TRBV12-3/TRBV12-4
CDR3 protein: CASSGLAGGPNTGELYF
CDR3 DNA: TGTGCCAGCAGTGGACTAGCGGGAGGGCCGAACACCGGGGAGCTGTATTTT

J gene: TRBJ2-5
D gene: TRBD1
clone size: -
V gene: TRBV28
CDR3 protein: CASSGDRGAATMTQYF
CDR3 DNA: TGTGCCAGTAGTGGGGACAGGGGCGCGGCCACCATGACTCAGTACTTC

J gene: TRBJ2-7
D gene: -
clone size: few
V gene: TRBV28
CDR3 protein: CASTPGGGYTYEQYF
CDR3 DNA: TGTGCCAGCACCCCCGGTGGGGGCTATACCTACGAGCAGTACTTC

J gene: TRBJ2-7
D gene: -
clone size: many
V gene: TRBV6-6
CDR3 protein: CASSYSKSYEQYF
CDR3 DNA: TGTGCCAGCAGTTACTCTAAGTCATACGAGCAGTACTTC

J gene: TRBJ1-6
D gene: -
clone size: -
V gene: TRBV9
CDR3 protein: CASSSLPGVGSPLHF
CDR3 DNA: TGTGCCAGCAGTAGCCTTCCGGGAGTTGGATCACCCCTCCACTTT

J gene: TRBJ2-3
D gene: -
clone size: few
V gene: TRBV6-4
CDR3 protein: CASSDSSPDTQYF
CDR3 DNA: TGTGCCAGCAGTGACTCATCCCCAGATACGCAGTATTTT

J gene: TRBJ2-7
D gene: TRBD2
clone size: few
V gene: TRBV12-3/TRBV12-4
CDR3 protein: CASSPTGTSGNPYEQYF
CDR3 DNA: TGTGCCAGCAGCCCGACCGGGACTAGCGGGAACCCCTACGAGCAGTACTTC

J gene: TRBJ2-5
D gene: TRBD2
clone size: -
V gene: TRBV28
CDR3 protein: CASGRAGRETQYF
CDR3 DNA: TGTGCCAGCGGGAGGGCCGGGAGGGAGACCCAGTACTTC